This TCR beta chain was sequenced for a study of cytomegalovirus exposure and HLA in healthy donors. Study-level results: According to reports, the classifier identified cytomegalovirus status with high specificity and sensitivity. Cytomegalovirus association was assigned to more than 150 TCR beta chains. Many donors shared some public TCRs, even though most TCR sequences were rare.

TCRdb's copy holds only in-frame clones and misses some; the assay was immunoSEQ multiplex PCR. The sample includes about 140,000 clones, around four fifths seen only once; the top ten take 1.4%. The CDR3 consists of 15 residues. Germline CDR1 and CDR2: SGHDT and YYEEEE. After removal of 0 bases from V and 3 bases from J, the junction contained 4 bases not matched to a gene. With respect to this clone: Its antigen is currently unknown.

Sequencing was done on a sample of PBMCs. The chain is built from TRBV5-6 and TRBJ1-2; 8 nucleotides line up with TRBD1. This TCR derives from a woman between 25 and 40 years old in good health and CMV-seronegative. The CDR3 region is CASSLDRGAYYGYTF. The CDR3 DNA reads TGTGCCAGCAGCTTGGACAGGGGGGCTTACTATGGCTACACCTTC.